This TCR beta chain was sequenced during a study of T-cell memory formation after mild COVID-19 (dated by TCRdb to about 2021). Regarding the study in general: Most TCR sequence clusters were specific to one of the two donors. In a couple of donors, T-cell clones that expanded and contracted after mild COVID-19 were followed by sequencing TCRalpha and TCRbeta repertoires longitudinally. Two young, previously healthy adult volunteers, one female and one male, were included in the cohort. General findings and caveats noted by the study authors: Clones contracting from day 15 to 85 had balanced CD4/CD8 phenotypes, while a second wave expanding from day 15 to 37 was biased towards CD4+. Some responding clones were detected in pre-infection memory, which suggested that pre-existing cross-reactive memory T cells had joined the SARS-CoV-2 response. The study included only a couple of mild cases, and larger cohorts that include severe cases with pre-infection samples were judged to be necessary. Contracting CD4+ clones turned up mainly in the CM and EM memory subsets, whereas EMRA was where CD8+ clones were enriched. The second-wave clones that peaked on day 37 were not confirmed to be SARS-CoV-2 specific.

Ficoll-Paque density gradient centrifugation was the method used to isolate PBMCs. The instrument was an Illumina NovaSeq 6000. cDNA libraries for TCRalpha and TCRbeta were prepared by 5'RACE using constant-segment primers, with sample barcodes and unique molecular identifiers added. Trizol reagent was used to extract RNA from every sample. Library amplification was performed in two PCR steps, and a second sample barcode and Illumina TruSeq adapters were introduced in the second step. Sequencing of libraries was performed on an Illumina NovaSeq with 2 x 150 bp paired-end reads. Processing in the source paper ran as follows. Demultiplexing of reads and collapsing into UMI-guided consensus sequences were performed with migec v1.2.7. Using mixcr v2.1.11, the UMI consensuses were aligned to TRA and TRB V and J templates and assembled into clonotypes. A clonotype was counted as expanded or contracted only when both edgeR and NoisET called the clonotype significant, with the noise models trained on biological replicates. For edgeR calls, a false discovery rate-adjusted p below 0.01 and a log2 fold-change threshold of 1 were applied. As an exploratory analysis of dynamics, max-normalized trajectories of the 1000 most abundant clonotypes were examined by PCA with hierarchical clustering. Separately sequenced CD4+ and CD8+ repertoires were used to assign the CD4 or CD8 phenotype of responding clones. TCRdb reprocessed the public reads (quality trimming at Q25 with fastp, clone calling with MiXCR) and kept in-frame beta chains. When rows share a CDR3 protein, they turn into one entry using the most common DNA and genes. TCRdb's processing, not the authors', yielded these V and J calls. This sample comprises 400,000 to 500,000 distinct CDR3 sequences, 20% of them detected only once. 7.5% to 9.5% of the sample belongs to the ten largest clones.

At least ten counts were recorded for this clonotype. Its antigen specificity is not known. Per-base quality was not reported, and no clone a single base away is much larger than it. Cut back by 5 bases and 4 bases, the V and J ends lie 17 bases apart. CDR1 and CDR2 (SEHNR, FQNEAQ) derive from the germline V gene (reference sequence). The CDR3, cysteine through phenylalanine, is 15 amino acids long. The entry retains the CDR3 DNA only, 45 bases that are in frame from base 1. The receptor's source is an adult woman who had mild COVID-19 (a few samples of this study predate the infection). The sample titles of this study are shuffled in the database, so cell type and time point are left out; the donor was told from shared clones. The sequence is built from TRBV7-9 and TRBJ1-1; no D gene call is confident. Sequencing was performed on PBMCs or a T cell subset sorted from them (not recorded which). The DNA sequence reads TGTGCCAGCAGCCCACCGGAGGGATGGGCCACTGAAGCTTTCTTT. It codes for CASSPPEGWATEAFF.